Presented here are 6 T cell receptor beta chains from one specimen sequenced in a study of shared clonotypes between healthy human individuals. Clones were sequenced by immunoSEQ multiplex PCR, and TCRdb holds only the in-frame ones, with some missing. The table lists about 1.5 million clones, 95% to 99% of them singletons. The sequencing input was naive CD4+ T cells sorted from blood. Subset here: CD45RA+ positively selected. These receptor sequences come from a man under 40 in good health.

On this clone itself: Additional DNA sequences in this sample encode the identical CDR3. The CDR3 DNA reads as TGTGCCAGCAGTGGGGCCTACGAGCAGTACTTC. This encodes CASSGAYEQYF. This sequence joins TRBV11-2 and TRBJ2-7, with unresolved D. V was trimmed by 6 bases and J by 2 bases, leaving 5 bases between them. The CDR3 runs to 11 residues. CDR1 and CDR2 from the germline V gene are SGHAT and FQNNGV. Full variable domain (outside the CDR3, taken from reference TRBV11-2 and TRBJ2-7): EAGVAQSPRYKIIEKRQSVAFWCNPISGHATLYWYQQILGQGPKLLIQFQNNGVVDDSQLPKDRFSAERLKGVDSTLKIQPAKLEDSAVYLCASSGAYEQYFGPGTRLTVT.

As concerns this clone: The sample holds other DNA sequences that translate to the same CDR3. The J gene is TRBJ2-7, the V gene TRBV5-1; 9 nucleotides agree with TRBD2. The CDR3 consists of 15 residues. Losses at the gene ends were 3 bases for V and 0 bases for J; bases not matched to a gene: 4. Germline V gives CDR1 SGHRS, CDR2 YFSETQ. The CDR3 reads CASSSLSGSSYEQYF. DNA for the CDR3: TGCGCCAGCAGCTCCCTTAGCGGGAGCTCCTACGAGCAGTACTTC.

This clone has only one observation. The chain recombines TRBV10-3 with TRBJ1-2; 7 nucleotides agree with TRBD1. V trimming: 6 bases; J trimming: 8 bases; junction bases outside the gene matches: 9. The CDR3 is made up of 13 amino acids. Per germline, CDR1 ENHRY and CDR2 SYGVKD. DNA of the CDR3: TGTGCCATCAGAACAGGGGAGGAGGAAGGCTACACCTTC. This codes for CAIRTGEEEGYTF.

The V gene is TRBV7-9, the J gene TRBJ2-1, with a weak D call TRBD2 (6 bases). This CDR3 is 14 amino acids long. Germline V lookup: CDR1 SEHNR, CDR2 FQNEAQ (reference sequence). V was clipped by 1 base and J by 5 bases, with 9 bases between them. The DNA for the CDR3 is TGTGCCAGCAGCTTAGAGGGACTGAACAATGAGCAGTTCTTC. It is translated as CASSLEGLNNEQFF.

The V call is TRBV11-2, the J call TRBJ1-4; D uncertain. The CDR3 has 15 residues. Deletions cut 2 bases from V and 13 bases from J, with 20 bases between. Germline CDR1 and CDR2: SGHAT and FQNNGV. CDR3 protein: CASSLTGKFRPGLFF. The CDR3 region has the DNA TGTGCCAGCAGCTTAACCGGGAAATTTCGCCCAGGACTGTTTTTT.

The V and J genes are TRBV30 and TRBJ1-2; D unclear. V lost 4 bases to trimming and J lost 8 bases, with 14 bases between them. Germline CDR1 is GTSNPN and CDR2 is SVGIG (reference sequence). There are 12 residues in the CDR3. CDR3 in DNA: TGTGCCTGGACCGACCGAGACCGGGGCTACACCTTC. Amino acids: CAWTDRDRGYTF.